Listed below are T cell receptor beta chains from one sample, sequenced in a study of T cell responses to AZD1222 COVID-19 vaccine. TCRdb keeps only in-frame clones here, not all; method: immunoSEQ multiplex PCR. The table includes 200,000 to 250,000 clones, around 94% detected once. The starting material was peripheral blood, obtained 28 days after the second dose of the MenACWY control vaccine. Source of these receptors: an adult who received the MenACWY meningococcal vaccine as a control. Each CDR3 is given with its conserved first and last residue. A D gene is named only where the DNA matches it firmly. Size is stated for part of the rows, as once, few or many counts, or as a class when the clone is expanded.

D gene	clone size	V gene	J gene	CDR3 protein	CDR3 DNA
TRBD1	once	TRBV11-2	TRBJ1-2	CASSPRDSYGYTF	TGTGCCAGCAGCCCGCGGGACAGCTATGGCTACACCTTC
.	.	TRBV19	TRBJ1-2	CASSIAKSPYGYTF	TGTGCCAGTAGTATAGCAAAATCTCCCTATGGCTACACCTTC
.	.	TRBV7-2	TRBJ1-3	CASSTTTSGNTIYF	TGTGCCAGCAGCACGACAACCTCTGGAAACACCATATATTTT
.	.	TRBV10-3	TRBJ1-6	CAISEIGRGYISPLHF	TGTGCCATCAGTGAGATAGGGAGGGGATATATTTCACCCCTCCACTTT
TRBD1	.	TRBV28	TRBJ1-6	CASSQDRGDSPLHF	TGTGCCAGCAGCCAGGACAGGGGGGATTCACCCCTCCACTTT
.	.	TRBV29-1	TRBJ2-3	CSVEEQATDTQYF	TGCAGCGTTGAAGAGCAGGCCACAGATACGCAGTATTTT
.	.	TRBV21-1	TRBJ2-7	CASSKRGQTKYEQYF	TGTGCCAGCAGCAAAAGGGGACAAACGAAATACGAGCAGTACTTC
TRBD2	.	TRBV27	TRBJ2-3	CASSSPSGPSTDTQYF	TGTGCCAGCAGTTCCCCTAGCGGTCCAAGCACAGATACGCAGTATTTT
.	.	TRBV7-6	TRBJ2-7	CASSLVNGYTYEQYF	TGTGCCAGCAGCTTAGTAAACGGATATACCTACGAGCAGTACTTC
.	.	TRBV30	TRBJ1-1	CAWRGGTEAFF	TGTGCCTGGAGGGGCGGCACTGAAGCTTTCTTT
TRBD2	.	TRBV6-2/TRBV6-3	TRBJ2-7	CASSWGGIYEQYF	TGTGCCAGCAGTTGGGGGGGAATCTACGAGCAGTACTTC
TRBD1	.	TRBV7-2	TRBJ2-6	CASSFRQGGFSGANVLTF	TGTGCCAGCAGCTTTAGACAGGGGGGTTTCTCTGGGGCCAACGTCCTGACTTTC
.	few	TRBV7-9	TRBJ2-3	CASSLETGTDTQYF	TGTGCCAGCAGCTTAGAGACAGGAACAGATACGCAGTATTTT
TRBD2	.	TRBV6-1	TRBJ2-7	CASSEGGGTIYEQYF	TGTGCCAGCAGTGAAGGCGGGGGGACAATTTACGAGCAGTACTTC
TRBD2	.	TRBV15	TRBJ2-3	CATSREGGGAGDTQYF	TGTGCCACCAGCAGAGAGGGCGGGGGGGCTGGCGATACGCAGTATTTT
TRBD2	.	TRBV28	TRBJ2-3	CASSILAGGTDTQYF	TGTGCCAGCAGTATCCTAGCGGGGGGCACAGATACGCAGTATTTT
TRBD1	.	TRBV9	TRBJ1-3	CASSAGDRLSGNTIYF	TGTGCCAGCAGCGCAGGGGACAGGCTCTCTGGAAACACCATATATTTT
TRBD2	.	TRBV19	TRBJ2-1	CASSIGLAGTSTSYNEQFF	TGTGCCAGTAGTATAGGTCTAGCGGGGACGTCCACCTCCTACAATGAGCAGTTCTTC
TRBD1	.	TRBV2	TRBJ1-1	CASSDVGRGRFDTEAFF	TGTGCCAGCAGTGACGTCGGCAGGGGGCGATTTGACACTGAAGCTTTCTTT
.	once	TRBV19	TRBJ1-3	CASNKNSGNTIYF	TGTGCCAGTAATAAGAACTCTGGAAACACCATATATTTT
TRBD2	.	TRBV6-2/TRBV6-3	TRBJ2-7	CASSFSAGDSSYEQYF	TGTGCCAGCAGTTTTTCAGCGGGGGACTCCTCCTACGAGCAGTACTTC
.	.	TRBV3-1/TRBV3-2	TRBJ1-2	CASSQEGAGGYTF	TGTGCCAGCAGCCAAGAGGGGGCCGGTGGCTACACCTTC
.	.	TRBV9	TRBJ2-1	CASSVSGGGGPNEQFF	TGTGCCAGCAGCGTAAGCGGAGGGGGGGGACCCAATGAGCAGTTCTTC
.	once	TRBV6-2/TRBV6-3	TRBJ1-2	CASSYSVIGYTF	TGTGCCAGCAGTTACTCGGTGATTGGCTACACCTTC
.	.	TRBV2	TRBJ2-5	CAQNRGRQETQYF	TGTGCGCAGAACCGGGGGCGGCAAGAGACCCAGTACTTC
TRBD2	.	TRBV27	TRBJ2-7	CASSLLAGYEQYF	TGTGCCAGCAGTTTACTAGCGGGGTACGAGCAGTACTTC
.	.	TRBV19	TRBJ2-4	CASSIQGGIQYF	TGTGCCAGTAGTATTCAGGGCGGCATTCAGTACTTC
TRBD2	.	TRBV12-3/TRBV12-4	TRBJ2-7	CASNLAGSYEQYF	TGTGCCAGCAACCTAGCGGGGAGCTACGAGCAGTACTTC
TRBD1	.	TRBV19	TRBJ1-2	CASSMSTSTGSYGYTF	TGTGCCAGTAGTATGTCGACCTCGACAGGGTCCTATGGCTACACCTTC
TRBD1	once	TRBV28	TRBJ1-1	CASSSAGQGFGSEAFF	TGTGCCAGCAGTTCAGCGGGACAGGGTTTTGGGTCTGAAGCTTTCTTT
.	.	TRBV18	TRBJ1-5	CASSPGGVGNQPQHF	TGTGCCAGCTCACCAGGGGGAGTAGGCAATCAGCCCCAGCATTTT
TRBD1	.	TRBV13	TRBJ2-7	CASSPRDRTYEQYF	TGTGCCAGCAGCCCCCGGGACAGGACCTACGAGCAGTACTTC
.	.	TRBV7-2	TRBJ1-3	CASSIGQISGNTIYF	TGTGCCAGCAGCATCGGACAGATCTCTGGAAACACCATATATTTT
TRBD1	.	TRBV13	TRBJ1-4	CASSSRDRAEKLFF	TGTGCCAGCAGCTCCCGGGACAGGGCGGAAAAACTGTTTTTT
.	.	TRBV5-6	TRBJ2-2	CASRTGELFF	TGTGCCAGCAGAACCGGGGAGCTGTTTTTT
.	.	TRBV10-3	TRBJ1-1	CAISERDISTEAFF	TGTGCCATCAGTGAGCGCGACATCAGCACTGAAGCTTTCTTT
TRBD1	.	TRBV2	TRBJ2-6	CASLDRITSGANVLTF	TGTGCCAGCCTGGACAGGATAACCTCTGGGGCCAACGTCCTGACTTTC
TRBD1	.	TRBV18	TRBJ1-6	CASSRGTARNSPLHF	TGTGCCAGCTCACGGGGGACAGCTCGAAATTCACCCCTCCACTTT
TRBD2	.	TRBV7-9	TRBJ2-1	CASSLGTSGYNEQFF	TGTGCCAGCAGCTTAGGAACTAGCGGGTACAATGAGCAGTTCTTC
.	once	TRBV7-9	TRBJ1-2	CASSLLGSEGGYGYTF	TGTGCCAGCAGCCTTCTGGGGTCGGAAGGGGGCTATGGCTACACCTTC
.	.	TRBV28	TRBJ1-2	CASSPLPGTGYTF	TGTGCCAGCAGCCCACTCCCGGGAACTGGCTACACCTTC
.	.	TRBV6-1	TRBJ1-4	CASSEYRNEKLFF	TGTGCCAGCAGTGAATATCGTAATGAAAAACTGTTTTTT
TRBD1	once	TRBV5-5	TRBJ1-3	CASSLTGVGNTIYF	TGTGCCAGCAGCTTAACAGGGGTAGGAAACACCATATATTTT
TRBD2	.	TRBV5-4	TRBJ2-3	CASSPGGISTDTQYF	TGTGCCAGCAGCCCCGGGGGGATTTCCACAGATACGCAGTATTTT
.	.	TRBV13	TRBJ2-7	CASSLRLAYEQYF	TGTGCCAGCAGCTTACGGCTAGCCTACGAGCAGTACTTC